These T cell receptor beta chains were read from a single sample in a study of response to subunit inactivated influenza vaccine. Via MiXCR, TCRdb re-called the RT-PCR reads, giving one row per CDR3 protein. In the table there are about 480,000 distinct CDR3 sequences, approximately 24% of which are singletons. The source material was CD4+ T cells sorted from PBMCs, sampled less than 6 days after vaccination. Receptor source: a man over 45 who received an inactivated influenza vaccine. Both conserved end residues are part of each CDR3. D genes are given only for firm matches. Clone size is given for some rows only: seen once, a few or many times, or a class if the clone is expanded.

abundance,d_gene,len,v_gene,j_gene,CDR3nt,CDR3aa
NA,NA,14,TRBV18,TRBJ2-1,TGTGCCAGCTCACCCTCGACCGGGACGAATGAGCAGTTCTTC,CASSPSTGTNEQFF
NA,NA,15,TRBV10-3,TRBJ2-5,TGTGCCATCAGGGGTACCCGGGACCCGGTTTCGGGCCAGTACTTC,CAIRGTRDPVSGQYF
NA,NA,14,TRBV5-1,TRBJ2-4,TGCGCCAGCAGCCCGGAAGTGGGCTGGAACATTCAGTACTTC,CASSPEVGWNIQYF
NA,TRBD2,15,TRBV20-1,TRBJ2-5,TGCAGTGCTGAGCCCGGGACTAGCAGGCAAGGGACCCAGTACTTC,CSAEPGTSRQGTQYF
NA,NA,15,TRBV20-1,TRBJ1-1,TGCAGTGCTAGAGATTCTAGGACGGTGAACACTGAAGCTTTCTTT,CSARDSRTVNTEAFF
NA,NA,15,TRBV29-1,TRBJ2-2,TGCAGCGTTGAACGACGGATTTCGAACACCGGGGAGCTGTTTTTT,CSVERRISNTGELFF
few,NA,13,TRBV20-1,TRBJ2-7,TGCAGTGCTGAGGGTGGCAGGGTCTACGAGCAGTACTTC,CSAEGGRVYEQYF
NA,NA,13,TRBV20-1,TRBJ2-6,TGCAGTGCTAGTGATTCAGGGGCCAACGTCCTGACTTTC,CSASDSGANVLTF
many,NA,15,TRBV7-9,TRBJ2-1,TGTGCCAGCAGCTTAGGGGTCAGGGTCTACAATGAGCAGTTCTTC,CASSLGVRVYNEQFF
many,NA,15,TRBV11-3,TRBJ2-3,TGTGCCAGCAGCTTAGATCAGGGCCGCACAGATACGCAGTATTTT,CASSLDQGRTDTQYF
few,TRBD2,14,TRBV5-1,TRBJ2-7,TGCGCCAGCACTACTAGCGGGAGTTCGTACGAGCAGTACTTC,CASTTSGSSYEQYF
many,NA,14,TRBV5-6,TRBJ2-1,TGTGCCAGCAGCCCAAATACAGGGATCGGGGAGCAGTTCTTC,CASSPNTGIGEQFF
few,NA,15,TRBV5-1,TRBJ2-2,TGCGCCAGCAGCTTCTCCGGGACTTTGACCGGGGAGCTGTTTTTT,CASSFSGTLTGELFF
once,NA,12,TRBV30,TRBJ2-7,TGTGCCTGGAGTCAGTCGAGGGGTCAGCAGTACTTC,CAWSQSRGQQYF
NA,NA,13,TRBV20-1,TRBJ2-7,TGCAGTGCCCTGGGGGGCAGGTCCTACGAGCAGTACTTC,CSALGGRSYEQYF
few,NA,13,TRBV6-2/TRBV6-3,TRBJ2-1,TGTGCCAGCAGACTTGGACTATTCAATGAGCAGTTCTTC,CASRLGLFNEQFF
few,TRBD1,13,TRBV24-1,TRBJ1-1,TGTGCCACCAGAGAGACAGGGCGCACTGAAGCTTTCTTT,CATRETGRTEAFF
NA,NA,13,TRBV5-1,TRBJ2-7,TGCGCCAGCAGCTCGGTTGGGGTCGGCGAGCAGTACTTC,CASSSVGVGEQYF
few,TRBD2,14,TRBV12-3/TRBV12-4,TRBJ2-5,TGTGCCAGCAGGCTTAGCGGGGGGCCGGAGACCCAGTACTTC,CASRLSGGPETQYF
NA,TRBD1,13,TRBV29-1,TRBJ2-2,TGCAGCGCGGGACAGGATAACACCGGGGAGCTGTTTTTT,CSAGQDNTGELFF
medium-sized,NA,12,TRBV12-3/TRBV12-4,TRBJ2-2,TGTGCCACTCGGGGTTTAACCGGGGAGCTGTTTTTT,CATRGLTGELFF
NA,NA,15,TRBV7-2,TRBJ2-3,TGTGCCAGCAGTGCCCGGGGAATGGGCACAGATACGCAGTATTTT,CASSARGMGTDTQYF